A selection of T cell receptor beta chains follows, all from one sample in a study of blood T cell repertoires in COVID-19. The table came from immunoSEQ multiplex PCR; TCRdb's copy has only in-frame clones and leaves some out. Of roughly 230,000 clones in the sample, 83% are singletons; the top ten hold around 7.2%. Sequenced sample: peripheral blood. Receptors originate from a woman between 50 and 59 years old with acute or convalescent COVID-19. The CDR3 runs from the conserved cysteine through the conserved F or W. Fields, in order: V gene, J gene, clone size, D gene, CDR3 protein, CDR3 DNA. A D gene is named only where the DNA matches it firmly. Clone sizes are given selectively: once, few, many, or a class where the clone is expanded.

V gene: TRBV4-1; J gene: TRBJ2-1; clone size: .; D gene: TRBD2; CDR3 protein: CASSQVLSASGRDEQFF; CDR3 DNA: TGCGCCAGCAGCCAAGTTTTATCGGCTAGCGGGAGAGATGAGCAGTTCTTC
V gene: TRBV4-3; J gene: TRBJ2-7; clone size: .; D gene: .; CDR3 protein: CASSQETHMAYEQYF; CDR3 DNA: TGCGCCAGCAGCCAAGAGACTCATATGGCCTACGAGCAGTACTTC
V gene: TRBV9; J gene: TRBJ2-5; clone size: .; D gene: .; CDR3 protein: CASSVGPEETQYF; CDR3 DNA: TGTGCCAGCAGCGTAGGGCCCGAAGAGACCCAGTACTTC
V gene: TRBV7-9; J gene: TRBJ1-5; clone size: few; D gene: TRBD1; CDR3 protein: CASSFSGTGNNQPQHF; CDR3 DNA: TGTGCCAGCAGCTTCTCCGGGACAGGGAACAATCAGCCCCAGCATTTT
V gene: TRBV20-1; J gene: TRBJ1-2; clone size: .; D gene: .; CDR3 protein: CSARRGLGYTF; CDR3 DNA: TGCAGTGCCCGCCGGGGGTTAGGCTACACCTTC
V gene: TRBV3-1/TRBV3-2; J gene: TRBJ1-1; clone size: few; D gene: .; CDR3 protein: CASSQDRQLVNTEAFF; CDR3 DNA: TGTGCCAGCAGCCAAGACAGGCAACTGGTGAACACTGAAGCTTTCTTT
V gene: TRBV30; J gene: TRBJ1-6; clone size: .; D gene: .; CDR3 protein: CAWSVIQGSNSPLHF; CDR3 DNA: TGTGCCTGGAGTGTAATTCAGGGGAGCAATTCACCCCTCCACTTT
V gene: TRBV4-3; J gene: TRBJ1-5; clone size: .; D gene: TRBD1; CDR3 protein: CASSQEQGGAQHF; CDR3 DNA: TGCGCCAGCAGCCAGGAGCAGGGGGGAGCCCAGCATTTT
V gene: TRBV3-1/TRBV3-2; J gene: TRBJ1-3; clone size: .; D gene: .; CDR3 protein: CASSHAAGWSGNTIYF; CDR3 DNA: TGTGCCAGCAGCCATGCTGCAGGGTGGTCTGGAAACACCATATATTTT
V gene: TRBV5-1; J gene: TRBJ2-1; clone size: .; D gene: .; CDR3 protein: CASSLEDSTYNEQFF; CDR3 DNA: TGCGCCAGCAGCTTGGAGGACAGTACTTACAATGAGCAGTTCTTC
V gene: TRBV5-6; J gene: TRBJ1-5; clone size: .; D gene: TRBD1; CDR3 protein: CASSLRTGLRQPQHF; CDR3 DNA: TGTGCCAGCAGCTTAAGGACAGGGTTGAGACAGCCCCAGCATTTT
V gene: TRBV2; J gene: TRBJ2-1; clone size: .; D gene: TRBD2; CDR3 protein: CASSEGGTPLNEQFF; CDR3 DNA: TGTGCCAGCAGTGAGGGAGGGACCCCGTTGAATGAGCAGTTCTTC
V gene: TRBV2; J gene: TRBJ1-5; clone size: .; D gene: .; CDR3 protein: CASSYDRSQPQHF; CDR3 DNA: TGTGCCAGCAGCTATGACAGGAGTCAGCCCCAGCATTTT
V gene: TRBV27; J gene: TRBJ1-5; clone size: .; D gene: .; CDR3 protein: CASSLRQPQHF; CDR3 DNA: TGTGCCAGCAGTTTGCGGCAGCCCCAGCATTTT
V gene: TRBV28; J gene: TRBJ2-7; clone size: once; D gene: TRBD2; CDR3 protein: CASSLTSVQTYEQYF; CDR3 DNA: TGTGCCAGCAGTTTGACTAGCGTTCAGACCTACGAGCAGTACTTC
V gene: TRBV27; J gene: TRBJ1-1; clone size: .; D gene: TRBD1; CDR3 protein: CASSRTGGTEAFF; CDR3 DNA: TGTGCCAGCAGTCGGACAGGGGGTACTGAAGCTTTCTTT
V gene: TRBV28; J gene: TRBJ1-5; clone size: .; D gene: TRBD1; CDR3 protein: CASSLSTGGGGQPQHF; CDR3 DNA: TGTGCCAGCAGTCTATCGACAGGGGGCGGCGGGCAGCCCCAGCATTTT
V gene: TRBV29-1; J gene: TRBJ2-5; clone size: .; D gene: TRBD1; CDR3 protein: CSVTRDRGQETQYF; CDR3 DNA: TGCAGCGTCACCCGGGACAGGGGGCAAGAGACCCAGTACTTC
V gene: TRBV4-3; J gene: TRBJ1-5; clone size: .; D gene: .; CDR3 protein: CASSQDRGQPQHF; CDR3 DNA: TGCGCCAGCAGCCAAGACAGGGGACAGCCCCAGCATTTT
V gene: TRBV2; J gene: TRBJ1-2; clone size: .; D gene: .; CDR3 protein: CASREDSYGYTF; CDR3 DNA: TGTGCCAGCAGAGAGGACTCATATGGCTACACCTTC
V gene: TRBV5-8; J gene: TRBJ1-2; clone size: .; D gene: .; CDR3 protein: CASSLRGTYGYTF; CDR3 DNA: TGTGCCAGCAGCTTGAGAGGTACCTATGGCTACACCTTC
V gene: TRBV15; J gene: TRBJ1-2; clone size: .; D gene: TRBD1; CDR3 protein: CATSRDRRDSYGYTF; CDR3 DNA: TGTGCCACCAGCAGAGATCGCCGGGACAGCTATGGCTACACCTTC
V gene: TRBV3-1/TRBV3-2; J gene: TRBJ2-1; clone size: once; D gene: .; CDR3 protein: CASKGGGSSYNEQFF; CDR3 DNA: TGTGCCAGCAAAGGGGGGGGGAGCTCCTACAATGAGCAGTTCTTC
V gene: TRBV5-1; J gene: TRBJ1-2; clone size: .; D gene: TRBD1; CDR3 protein: CASSPGQGAQNYGYTF; CDR3 DNA: TGCGCCAGCAGCCCGGGACAGGGGGCGCAGAACTATGGCTACACCTTC
V gene: TRBV7-9; J gene: TRBJ2-7; clone size: few; D gene: .; CDR3 protein: CASSLAGGSYEQYF; CDR3 DNA: TGTGCCAGCAGCTTAGCAGGGGGCTCCTACGAGCAGTACTTC
V gene: TRBV7-9; J gene: TRBJ2-5; clone size: .; D gene: TRBD1; CDR3 protein: CASSLTGVQETQYF; CDR3 DNA: TGTGCCAGCAGTCTAACAGGGGTACAGGAGACCCAGTACTTC
V gene: TRBV5-4; J gene: TRBJ2-3; clone size: once; D gene: TRBD2; CDR3 protein: CASSLGLAGTDTQYF; CDR3 DNA: TGTGCCAGCAGCCTGGGGCTAGCGGGCACAGATACGCAGTATTTT
V gene: TRBV10-2; J gene: TRBJ2-5; clone size: .; D gene: TRBD2; CDR3 protein: CASSESRLAGVPIQETQYF; CDR3 DNA: TGCGCCAGCAGTGAGTCACGGCTAGCGGGGGTACCAATTCAAGAGACCCAGTACTTC
V gene: TRBV18; J gene: TRBJ2-3; clone size: .; D gene: TRBD2; CDR3 protein: CASVPGLAVTDTQYF; CDR3 DNA: TGTGCCAGCGTTCCGGGACTAGCGGTCACAGATACGCAGTATTTT
V gene: TRBV28; J gene: TRBJ2-1; clone size: .; D gene: TRBD2; CDR3 protein: CASSLWSGRDEQFF; CDR3 DNA: TGTGCCAGCAGTTTATGGTCAGGGAGGGATGAGCAGTTCTTC
V gene: TRBV5-1; J gene: TRBJ2-7; clone size: .; D gene: .; CDR3 protein: CASRYNDRTAYEQYF; CDR3 DNA: TGCGCCAGCCGCTATAACGACAGGACCGCCTACGAGCAGTACTTC
V gene: TRBV5-8; J gene: TRBJ1-4; clone size: .; D gene: TRBD1; CDR3 protein: CASTRTGINEKLFF; CDR3 DNA: TGTGCTAGCACCCGGACAGGCATTAATGAAAAACTGTTTTTT
V gene: TRBV4-1; J gene: TRBJ1-2; clone size: .; D gene: TRBD1; CDR3 protein: CASSHPGTGFAYGYTF; CDR3 DNA: TGCGCCAGCAGCCACCCCGGGACAGGGTTCGCCTATGGCTACACCTTC
V gene: TRBV19; J gene: TRBJ1-4; clone size: .; D gene: .; CDR3 protein: CASSWRGNEKLFF; CDR3 DNA: TGTGCCAGTAGTTGGCGGGGGAATGAAAAACTGTTTTTT
V gene: TRBV19; J gene: TRBJ1-2; clone size: .; D gene: .; CDR3 protein: CASSMKGRAAEILF; CDR3 DNA: TGTGCCAGTAGTATGAAGGGGAGGGCCGCCGAGATTCTCTTC
V gene: TRBV5-1; J gene: TRBJ2-3; clone size: .; D gene: TRBD2; CDR3 protein: CASSLVTSGAGTDTQYF; CDR3 DNA: TGCGCCAGCAGCTTGGTGACTAGCGGGGCGGGCACAGATACGCAGTATTTT
V gene: TRBV4-1; J gene: TRBJ2-7; clone size: .; D gene: .; CDR3 protein: CASSLLLGTAGSFYEQYF; CDR3 DNA: TGCGCCAGCAGCCTTCTTCTTGGGACAGCGGGCTCGTTCTACGAGCAGTACTTC
V gene: TRBV19; J gene: TRBJ2-1; clone size: once; D gene: .; CDR3 protein: CASSITRDEGQFF; CDR3 DNA: TGTGCCAGTAGTATAACAAGGGATGAGGGGCAGTTCTTC
V gene: TRBV4-1; J gene: TRBJ2-3; clone size: few; D gene: .; CDR3 protein: CASSPSGTRGSTDTQYF; CDR3 DNA: TGCGCCAGCAGCCCATCCGGGACAAGGGGGTCTACAGATACGCAGTATTTT
V gene: TRBV27; J gene: TRBJ1-1; clone size: .; D gene: .; CDR3 protein: CASSLSGAGGTEAFF; CDR3 DNA: TGTGCCAGCAGTTTGTCAGGGGCGGGTGGCACTGAAGCTTTCTTT
V gene: TRBV9; J gene: TRBJ1-1; clone size: .; D gene: .; CDR3 protein: CASSVAGEGGEAFF; CDR3 DNA: TGTGCCAGCAGCGTAGCGGGGGAAGGTGGTGAAGCTTTCTTT
V gene: TRBV23-1; J gene: TRBJ2-5; clone size: .; D gene: TRBD2; CDR3 protein: CASSQATSGRAGQETQYF; CDR3 DNA: TGCGCCAGCAGTCAAGCGACTAGCGGGAGGGCCGGGCAAGAGACCCAGTACTTC
V gene: TRBV11-2; J gene: TRBJ2-2; clone size: few; D gene: .; CDR3 protein: CASSLIRGRNTGELFF; CDR3 DNA: TGTGCCAGCAGCTTAATCAGGGGTAGGAACACCGGGGAGCTGTTTTTT
V gene: TRBV6-1; J gene: TRBJ2-7; clone size: .; D gene: TRBD2; CDR3 protein: CASSDSGSTYEQYF; CDR3 DNA: TGTGCCAGCAGTGATAGCGGGTCGACCTACGAGCAGTACTTC
V gene: TRBV4-1; J gene: TRBJ2-1; clone size: .; D gene: TRBD1; CDR3 protein: CASRRGTGVSYNEQFF; CDR3 DNA: TGCGCCAGCAGACGGGGGACAGGGGTTTCCTACAATGAGCAGTTCTTC
V gene: TRBV4-1; J gene: TRBJ1-2; clone size: .; D gene: .; CDR3 protein: CASSYTGMRDYGYTF; CDR3 DNA: TGCGCCAGCAGCTATACAGGGATGCGGGACTATGGCTACACCTTC
V gene: TRBV19; J gene: TRBJ1-2; clone size: .; D gene: TRBD1; CDR3 protein: CASSIAQTGLNYGYTF; CDR3 DNA: TGTGCCAGTAGTATAGCCCAGACAGGGCTTAACTATGGCTACACCTTC
V gene: TRBV3-1/TRBV3-2; J gene: TRBJ1-1; clone size: .; D gene: .; CDR3 protein: CASSQDGRQGTTEAFF; CDR3 DNA: TGTGCCAGCAGCCAAGATGGTCGGCAGGGGACCACTGAAGCTTTCTTT
V gene: TRBV5-6; J gene: TRBJ1-4; clone size: .; D gene: .; CDR3 protein: CASSSRTELEKLFF; CDR3 DNA: TGTGCCAGCAGCTCACGGACAGAACTTGAAAAACTGTTTTTT
V gene: TRBV10-2; J gene: TRBJ2-2; clone size: .; D gene: .; CDR3 protein: CASTTVNTGELFF; CDR3 DNA: TGCGCCAGCACTACGGTGAACACCGGGGAGCTGTTTTTT
V gene: TRBV29-1; J gene: TRBJ1-1; clone size: .; D gene: .; CDR3 protein: CSAADRTDTEAFF; CDR3 DNA: TGCAGCGCCGCTGACAGGACCGACACTGAAGCTTTCTTT
V gene: TRBV7-2; J gene: TRBJ2-3; clone size: .; D gene: TRBD2; CDR3 protein: CASSLGPSGGTDTQYF; CDR3 DNA: TGTGCCAGCAGCTTAGGGCCTAGCGGGGGGACAGATACGCAGTATTTT
V gene: TRBV29-1; J gene: TRBJ1-2; clone size: .; D gene: .; CDR3 protein: CSVRMGQRPPNYGYTF; CDR3 DNA: TGCAGCGTACGTATGGGACAACGCCCTCCTAACTATGGCTACACCTTC
V gene: TRBV2; J gene: TRBJ1-2; clone size: .; D gene: TRBD1; CDR3 protein: CASRGQGANYYGYTF; CDR3 DNA: TGTGCCAGCAGGGGACAGGGGGCAAATTACTATGGCTACACCTTC
V gene: TRBV28; J gene: TRBJ2-3; clone size: .; D gene: TRBD1; CDR3 protein: CASSRLTGGFTDTQYF; CDR3 DNA: TGTGCCAGCAGTCGATTGACAGGGGGTTTCACAGATACGCAGTATTTT
V gene: TRBV7-9; J gene: TRBJ1-3; clone size: .; D gene: TRBD1; CDR3 protein: CASSSTGGTGNTIYF; CDR3 DNA: TGTGCCAGCAGCTCAACAGGGGGGACTGGAAACACCATATATTTT
V gene: TRBV7-2; J gene: TRBJ2-1; clone size: .; D gene: .; CDR3 protein: CASSLAPPRDEQFF; CDR3 DNA: TGTGCCAGCAGCTTAGCGCCTCCCAGGGATGAGCAGTTCTTC